This TCR beta chain derives from a study of blood T cell repertoires in COVID-19. The overall study: Specimens from acute and convalescent COVID-19 originated in the United States, Italy and Spain.

Germline values: CDR1 PRHDT, CDR2 FYEKMQ (reference sequence). The CDR3 runs to 12 residues. V was clipped by 2 bases and J by 2 bases, with 2 bases between them. The data were produced by immunoSEQ multiplex PCR, yet TCRdb's version contains in-frame clones alone and is incomplete. Among a few hundred thousand clones listed, roughly four fifths were seen once. The genes are TRBV13 and TRBJ2-3, with D unresolved. Sequencing used peripheral blood. The sequence was obtained from a man aged 30-40 years who had recovered from COVID-19. In nucleotides, the CDR3 is TGTGCCAGCAGCTTACTCACAGATACGCAGTATTTT. Encoded protein: CASSLLTDTQYF.